This T cell receptor (beta chain) comes out of a study of regulatory T cells in long-lasting Graves disease. CDR1 is MDHEN, CDR2 SYDVKM, per germline. The CDR3 covers 14 residues. The ends were cut back, 5 bases at V and 3 bases at J, with 13 bases in the middle. This clonotype occurred many times. Construction of TCR beta libraries relied on iRepertoire HTBI primers and on Arm-PCR targeting CDR3 regions. A single record per CDR3 protein comes from TCRdb applying MiXCR to the multiplex PCR reads. The sample has some 470,000 distinct CDR3 sequences; approximately 21% are singletons. The time point denotes: persistent/refractory GD, antithyroid drugs over 5 years with positive TRAb. PBMC RNA was the source of the TCR library.

V and J are TRBV28 and TRBJ1-2, with D maybe TRBD1 (5 bases). The specimen comprised peripheral blood mononuclear cells (PBMCs), sampled when the disease was refractory, from a patient treated with antithyroid drugs. This receptor was identified in a female donor with Graves disease. CDR3 DNA: TGTGCCAGCAGTCTTTCCGGGACGGACTATGGCTACACCTTC. Protein: CASSLSGTDYGYTF.